Included here is one T cell receptor (beta chain) sequence, with context. Its target is not known. This sample was taken from a study of T cells in Graves' hyperthyroidism and ophthalmopathy. Study-wide results and caveats: A 13 V-J signature model discriminated ophthalmopathy versus stable hyperthyroidism. Peripheral blood also featured most of the thyroid clonotypes expanded above 0.001.

RNA transcripts provided the source from which TCR beta CDR3 regions were amplified. The HTBI primer set was used in a first-round RT-PCR of the TCR CDR3. One entry per CDR3 protein, called by TCRdb with MiXCR from the multiplex PCR reads. The repertoire consists of about 55,000 distinct CDR3 sequences, with approximately 57% occurring once and the leading ten covering roughly 3.4%. With 6 bases removed from V and 5 bases from J, the gap between germline ends came to 19 bases. Germline V gene sequence: CDR1 DFQATT, CDR2 SNEGSKA (reference sequence). The CDR3 runs 14 residues. Sequenced: blood. The J gene is TRBJ1-1, the V gene TRBV20-1, with a possible D match to TRBD1 (6 bases). This TCR came from a woman aged 60 to 75 with Graves' ophthalmopathy. CDR3 protein: CSAGVGGQATEAFF. The CDR3 DNA reads as TGCAGTGCCGGAGTGGGGGGCCAAGCGACTGAAGCTTTCTTT.